The rows below give T cell receptor beta chains drawn from one sample of a study of technical replicates of blood from a handful of donors. Assay used: immunoSEQ multiplex PCR; TCRdb lists only in-frame clones, some missing. The sample shows tens of thousands of clones, about nine tenths of them seen only once. Source material: T cells isolated from PBMCs. All receptors derive from a human donor in good health. Some clones in this sample may be carry-over from other donors' samples. The CDR3 runs from the conserved cysteine through the conserved F or W. The D gene is left open where the match is weak. Clone size appears in some rows only: once, few, many, or a class for an expanded clone.

CDR3aa: CASSLAGSLETQYF
CDR3nt: TGTGCCAGCAGCTTGGCGGGATCTCTGGAGACCCAGTACTTC
j_gene: TRBJ2-5
abundance: .
v_gene: TRBV7-3
d_gene: .

CDR3aa: CASSLVGPTEKLFF
CDR3nt: TGTGCCAGCAGTTTAGTTGGGCCTACTGAAAAACTGTTTTTT
j_gene: TRBJ1-4
abundance: .
v_gene: TRBV27
d_gene: .

CDR3aa: CASSLVDTWGGYTF
CDR3nt: TGTGCCAGCAGCTTAGTGGACACCTGGGGTGGCTACACCTTC
j_gene: TRBJ1-2
abundance: .
v_gene: TRBV7-9
d_gene: .

CDR3aa: CASSIQGQGYEQYF
CDR3nt: TGTGCCAGTAGTATCCAGGGGCAGGGATACGAGCAGTACTTC
j_gene: TRBJ2-7
abundance: .
v_gene: TRBV19
d_gene: .

CDR3aa: CASSIRDISTDTQYF
CDR3nt: TGTGCCAGCAGTATCCGGGACATAAGCACAGATACGCAGTATTTT
j_gene: TRBJ2-3
abundance: .
v_gene: TRBV28
d_gene: .

CDR3aa: CASSLASASGVTQYF
CDR3nt: TGCGCCAGCAGCTTGGCTAGTGCTAGCGGGGTCACGCAGTATTTT
j_gene: TRBJ2-3
abundance: .
v_gene: TRBV5-1
d_gene: TRBD2

CDR3aa: CASSEETSGNREQYF
CDR3nt: TGTGCCAGCAGTGAAGAGACTAGCGGGAATCGGGAGCAGTACTTC
j_gene: TRBJ2-7
abundance: .
v_gene: TRBV25-1
d_gene: TRBD2

CDR3aa: CADPGLAGHNEQFF
CDR3nt: TGTGCTGATCCCGGACTAGCGGGGCACAATGAGCAGTTCTTC
j_gene: TRBJ2-1
abundance: .
v_gene: TRBV19
d_gene: TRBD2

CDR3aa: CASSDRGQAFF
CDR3nt: TGTGCCAGCAGCGACAGGGGGCAAGCTTTCTTT
j_gene: TRBJ1-1
abundance: .
v_gene: TRBV9
d_gene: TRBD1

CDR3aa: CASSPSGSTYEQYF
CDR3nt: TGTGCCAGCAGTCCTAGCGGGAGCACTTACGAGCAGTACTTC
j_gene: TRBJ2-7
abundance: .
v_gene: TRBV28
d_gene: TRBD2

CDR3aa: CASSLVLQGNTEAFF
CDR3nt: TGTGCCAGCAGCTTAGTTCTCCAGGGGAACACTGAAGCTTTCTTT
j_gene: TRBJ1-1
abundance: .
v_gene: TRBV11-2
d_gene: .

CDR3aa: CASSRQGGYTEAFF
CDR3nt: TGTGCCAGCAGTAGACAGGGTGGATACACTGAAGCTTTCTTT
j_gene: TRBJ1-1
abundance: .
v_gene: TRBV6-5
d_gene: TRBD1

CDR3aa: CASTGLAYNEQFF
CDR3nt: TGTGCCAGCACGGGACTAGCCTACAATGAGCAGTTCTTC
j_gene: TRBJ2-1
abundance: .
v_gene: TRBV2
d_gene: TRBD2

CDR3aa: CASSIAGLDTEAFF
CDR3nt: TGTGCCAGTAGTATAGCGGGTTTGGACACTGAAGCTTTCTTT
j_gene: TRBJ1-1
abundance: few
v_gene: TRBV19
d_gene: .

CDR3aa: CASRPGTDYGYTF
CDR3nt: TGTGCCAGCAGACCCGGGACAGACTATGGCTACACCTTC
j_gene: TRBJ1-2
abundance: .
v_gene: TRBV28
d_gene: TRBD1

CDR3aa: CASSQEQGIMSLYF
CDR3nt: TGTGCCAGCAGCCAGGAACAGGGAATTATGAGTCTGTACTTC
j_gene: TRBJ2-7
abundance: .
v_gene: TRBV4-2
d_gene: .

CDR3aa: CASNQGLQPQHF
CDR3nt: TGTGCCAGCAATCAGGGGTTACAGCCCCAGCATTTT
j_gene: TRBJ1-5
abundance: many
v_gene: TRBV28
d_gene: .

CDR3aa: CASSLETGTSQYF
CDR3nt: TGTGCCAGCAGCTTGGAGACCGGGACTAGCCAGTATTTT
j_gene: TRBJ2-3
abundance: .
v_gene: TRBV5-4
d_gene: TRBD2

CDR3aa: CAWRKWGEVNVLTF
CDR3nt: TGTGCCTGGAGGAAGTGGGGGGAGGTCAACGTCCTGACTTTC
j_gene: TRBJ2-6
abundance: .
v_gene: TRBV30
d_gene: .

CDR3aa: CASRERQGAGQPQHF
CDR3nt: TGTGCCAGCAGGGAACGACAGGGGGCAGGACAGCCCCAGCATTTT
j_gene: TRBJ1-5
abundance: .
v_gene: TRBV28
d_gene: TRBD1

CDR3aa: CASSRQAGLNEKLFF
CDR3nt: TGTGCCAGCAGCCGACAGGCAGGACTGAATGAAAAACTGTTTTTT
j_gene: TRBJ1-4
abundance: .
v_gene: TRBV7-3
d_gene: .

CDR3aa: CASSISGRGGNEQFF
CDR3nt: TGTGCCAGCAGTATTAGCGGGAGGGGTGGCAATGAGCAGTTCTTC
j_gene: TRBJ2-1
abundance: .
v_gene: TRBV25-1
d_gene: TRBD2

CDR3aa: CASSGTGDYGYTF
CDR3nt: TGTGCCAGCAGCGGAACAGGGGACTATGGCTACACCTTC
j_gene: TRBJ1-2
abundance: .
v_gene: TRBV27
d_gene: TRBD1

CDR3aa: CASSIKQGHEQFF
CDR3nt: TGTGCCAGCAGTATAAAACAGGGCCATGAGCAGTTCTTC
j_gene: TRBJ2-1
abundance: .
v_gene: TRBV27
d_gene: .

CDR3aa: CASSNLGGALNEQFF
CDR3nt: TGTGCCAGTAGTAATCTAGGGGGGGCTTTAAATGAGCAGTTCTTC
j_gene: TRBJ2-1
abundance: .
v_gene: TRBV19
d_gene: .

CDR3aa: CASSETDTGELFF
CDR3nt: TGTGCCAGCAGTGAGACAGACACCGGGGAGCTGTTTTTT
j_gene: TRBJ2-2
abundance: .
v_gene: TRBV6-4
d_gene: .

CDR3aa: CAISESAGTGNEQFF
CDR3nt: TGTGCCATCAGTGAGTCTGCAGGGACAGGTAATGAGCAGTTCTTC
j_gene: TRBJ2-1
abundance: .
v_gene: TRBV10-3
d_gene: TRBD1

CDR3aa: CASSFNRWDRQYEAFF
CDR3nt: TGTGCCAGCAGTTTTAACCGCTGGGACAGACAGTATGAAGCTTTCTTT
j_gene: TRBJ1-1
abundance: .
v_gene: TRBV28
d_gene: TRBD1

CDR3aa: CASSPYQETQYF
CDR3nt: TGTGCCAGCAGCCCCTATCAAGAGACCCAGTACTTC
j_gene: TRBJ2-5
abundance: .
v_gene: TRBV5-6
d_gene: .

CDR3aa: CASSFLALGYEQYF
CDR3nt: TGTGCCAGCAGCTTCCTAGCACTCGGCTACGAGCAGTACTTC
j_gene: TRBJ2-7
abundance: .
v_gene: TRBV7-6
d_gene: .

CDR3aa: CASSQVAEGNIQYF
CDR3nt: TGCGCCAGCAGCCAGGTCGCGGAGGGAAACATTCAGTACTTC
j_gene: TRBJ2-4
abundance: .
v_gene: TRBV5-1
d_gene: .

CDR3aa: CASELGRNYGYTF
CDR3nt: TGTGCCAGCGAACTAGGGAGAAATTATGGCTACACCTTC
j_gene: TRBJ1-2
abundance: .
v_gene: TRBV19
d_gene: .

CDR3aa: CATRTDQRYNEQFF
CDR3nt: TGTGCCACCAGGACTGACCAGCGGTACAATGAGCAGTTCTTC
j_gene: TRBJ2-1
abundance: .
v_gene: TRBV6-5
d_gene: .

CDR3aa: CASSFRVAGDEEQFF
CDR3nt: TGTGCCAGCAGCTTCAGAGTAGCGGGAGATGAAGAGCAGTTCTTC
j_gene: TRBJ2-1
abundance: .
v_gene: TRBV5-4
d_gene: TRBD2

CDR3aa: CASSPGTYYEQYF
CDR3nt: TGTGCCAGCAGCCCCGGGACATATTACGAGCAGTATTTC
j_gene: TRBJ2-7
abundance: .
v_gene: TRBV6-5
d_gene: .

CDR3aa: CASSPGTSGILGETQYF
CDR3nt: TGTGCCAGCAGCCCCGGGACTAGCGGGATCCTCGGGGAGACCCAGTACTTC
j_gene: TRBJ2-5
abundance: .
v_gene: TRBV28
d_gene: TRBD2

CDR3aa: CASSIQAARGGYTF
CDR3nt: TGTGCCAGTAGTATCCAGGCCGCCCGCGGGGGCTACACCTTC
j_gene: TRBJ1-2
abundance: .
v_gene: TRBV19
d_gene: .

CDR3aa: CASSVGGGTNTGELFF
CDR3nt: TGTGCCAGCAGCGTAGGGGGGGGGACGAACACCGGGGAGCTGTTTTTT
j_gene: TRBJ2-2
abundance: .
v_gene: TRBV9
d_gene: TRBD2

CDR3aa: CASGQDRGTYEQYF
CDR3nt: TGTGCCAGCGGCCAGGACAGGGGAACCTACGAGCAGTACTTC
j_gene: TRBJ2-7
abundance: .
v_gene: TRBV10-3
d_gene: TRBD1

CDR3aa: CASSENEVAGVNEQFF
CDR3nt: TGTGCCAGCAGTGAAAATGAGGTAGCGGGAGTCAATGAGCAGTTCTTC
j_gene: TRBJ2-1
abundance: .
v_gene: TRBV2
d_gene: TRBD2

CDR3aa: CASSSPPGQFYEQYF
CDR3nt: TGTGCCAGCAGTTCGCCGCCGGGACAGTTCTACGAGCAGTACTTC
j_gene: TRBJ2-7
abundance: .
v_gene: TRBV27
d_gene: TRBD1

CDR3aa: CASSVAGQSEAFF
CDR3nt: TGTGCCAGCAGCGTAGCTGGGCAGTCTGAAGCTTTCTTT
j_gene: TRBJ1-1
abundance: once
v_gene: TRBV9
d_gene: .

CDR3aa: CASSLSGYNEQFF
CDR3nt: TGCGCCAGCAGCCTATCAGGGTACAATGAGCAGTTCTTC
j_gene: TRBJ2-1
abundance: .
v_gene: TRBV4-3
d_gene: .

CDR3aa: CASSQVQGHTEAFF
CDR3nt: TGCGCCAGCAGCCAAGTACAGGGTCACACTGAAGCTTTCTTT
j_gene: TRBJ1-1
abundance: few
v_gene: TRBV4-3
d_gene: .

CDR3aa: CASSFAANTEAFF
CDR3nt: TGTGCCAGCAGCTTCGCGGCGAACACTGAAGCTTTCTTT
j_gene: TRBJ1-1
abundance: .
v_gene: TRBV7-3
d_gene: .

CDR3aa: CASSIDWSRGTEAFF
CDR3nt: TGTGCCAGTAGTATAGACTGGTCCCGCGGGACTGAAGCTTTCTTT
j_gene: TRBJ1-1
abundance: .
v_gene: TRBV19
d_gene: .